This T cell receptor (beta chain) stems from a study of Ad26.COV2.S vaccination and SARS-CoV-2 variants (TCRdb year 2021). Background for the entire study: Donors in the vaccine arm were drawn from COV1001, a phase I-IIa trial of Ad26.COV2.S in healthy adults that was multicentre, randomized, double-blind and placebo-controlled. Ad26.COV2.S was administered intramuscularly at 5 x 10^10 or 1 x 10^11 viral particles, either as a single shot or as two shots given 56 days apart. The specificity and breadth of SARS-CoV-2-reactive T cell receptors after Ad26.COV2.S vaccination were assessed by TCRbeta repertoire sequencing. The TCR-sequenced set comprised approximately 32 samples: approximately 20 Ad26.COV2.S vaccine recipients, 5 placebo recipients and 8 SARS-CoV-2 convalescent individuals. Participants in the trial were split at random into five groups of five each, receiving low-dose or high-dose Ad26.COV2.S once or twice, or else placebo on both occasions. Investigators remained blinded to trial group allocation during experiments and outcome assessment. Overall study outcomes, separate from this receptor: Higher spike-specific TCR breadth was observed in Ad26.COV2.S recipients than in placebo recipients (P = 0.0014). After vaccination, spike-specific CD8+ and CD4+ T cell responses were reported to show substantial breadth. The study was not powered to compare responses between vaccine doses or regimens. Vaccine and placebo recipients had similar non-spike TCR breadth, a finding consistent with the vaccine containing only spike. The authors noted that total T cell responses may have been underestimated by the TCR breadth and depth analyses.

The CDR3 runs 13 residues from the cysteine to the phenylalanine. CDR3 DNA is the only sequence kept; it has 39 bases, read in frame from the first base. CDR1 and CDR2 were assigned from the germline V gene (reference sequence) as MNHEY and SMNVEV. After removal of 6 bases from V and 1 base from J, the junction retains 3 bases not matched to a gene. The immunoSEQ Assay was used to sequence TCRbeta CDR3 regions. After extraction, genomic DNA underwent amplification by bias-controlled multiplex PCR, followed by high-throughput sequencing. In the authors' own workflow: To quantify the absolute abundance of each unique TCRbeta CDR3 region, sequences were collapsed and filtered. T cell fraction was estimated by normalizing TCRbeta template counts to usable DNA, with usable DNA measured through amplification of reference genes found in all nucleated cells. Repertoire TCRs were annotated as SARS-CoV-2-specific when V gene, CDR3 amino acid sequence and J gene were exactly matched to a known reactive TCR set. MIRA supplied the reference SARS-CoV-2 TCR set, which was filtered for enrichment in COVID-19-positive ImmuneCODE repertoires so that public or cross-reactive TCRs were removed. Using the MIRA antigens, annotated TCRs were further analysed by specific ORF or by position within an ORF. Breadth was defined as annotated unique rearrangements over total unique productive rearrangements; depth was the summed frequency of those rearrangements. Two-sided Wilcoxon rank-sum tests were applied when comparing TCR breadth between groups. TCRdb carries this immuneACCESS record with in-frame sequences only. Its versions omit some clonotypes, under half of them owing to an unresolved V gene in the studies checked, with the rest unexplained. V and J calls and clone size are those listed in that table; D and trimming were worked out from the DNA. This sample holds roughly 400,000 clones; 70% to 90% were observed only once. Around 2% of the sample rests with the top ten.

This sample's treatment or condition label indicates: 15 to 20 received Ad26.COV2.S at low or high dose, single or two shots; roughly five received placebo; per-sample allocation not given. Repertoires of vaccine and placebo recipients were sequenced from samples collected on day 63 after the first injection. Between 29 July and 7 August 2020, Cohort 1b enrolled some 25 adults aged 18-55 years at one site in Boston, USA. Ad26.COV2.S was a replication-incompetent adenovirus type 26 vector expressing a prefusion-stabilized SARS-CoV-2 spike protein from the original Wuhan strain. For this clone: The antigen it binds to is not known. No quality values exist for individual bases; no much larger clone is one base distant.

The sequence joins TRBV27 to TRBJ2-7; 7 central nucleotides agree with TRBD1. The TCR originated in a person aged 18 to 65 who received the Ad26.COV2.S COVID-19 vaccine or a placebo. The material was peripheral blood, obtained in a trial of Ad26.COV2.S vaccine versus placebo. The CDR3 loop reads CASRGQSSYEQYF. The bases are TGTGCCAGCAGGGGACAGAGTTCCTACGAGCAGTACTTC.